These T cell receptor beta chains were read from a single sample in a study of shared clonotypes between healthy human individuals. Data came from immunoSEQ multiplex PCR; TCRdb stores just in-frame clones and leaves some out. The sample holds 2 million to 2.5 million clones, roughly 95% seen once. Input material: naive CD8+ T cells sorted from blood. Receptor source: a man in his late teens or twenties in good health. The CDR3 runs from the conserved cysteine through the conserved F or W.

J,V,CDR3
TRBJ2-1,TRBV9,CASSVLAGGLPINEQFF
TRBJ2-3,TRBV5-4,CASTLVGSSTDTQYF
TRBJ2-1,TRBV4-3,CASSQGTGRNEQFF
TRBJ2-1,TRBV7-7,CASSPTSKTDEQFF
TRBJ2-4,TRBV7-2,CASSPGAGGKNIQYF
TRBJ1-1,TRBV29-1,CSATEAFF
TRBJ1-2,TRBV11-2,CASSGGSPANYGYTF
TRBJ2-1,TRBV11-2,CASSSETSGGLYNEQFF
TRBJ1-1,TRBV14,CASSQEDREAFF
TRBJ2-1,TRBV2,CASSAKVANEQFF
TRBJ2-5,TRBV6-6,CASSYSGETQYF
TRBJ1-5,TRBV27,CASSLGRVNQPQHF
TRBJ1-3,TRBV10-2,CASSGQGNTIYF
TRBJ2-7,TRBV4-2,CASSPRAGTYEQYF
TRBJ1-4,TRBV18,CASSPEPAANEKLFF
TRBJ1-1,TRBV14,CASSQGRGLNTEAFF
TRBJ1-2,TRBV13,CASSMDRANYGYTF
TRBJ2-1,TRBV4-3,CASSQDRKSSYNEQFF
TRBJ1-1,TRBV4-2,CASSQTDGENTEAFF
TRBJ1-1,TRBV19,CASSLGQGGNTEAFF
TRBJ2-5,TRBV4-1,CASSQEPGLGETQYF
TRBJ1-2,TRBV5-4,CASSPGEGGYTF
TRBJ1-5,TRBV10-1,CASSDSGNQPQHF
TRBJ2-7,TRBV29-1,CSVLADSYEQYF
TRBJ1-1,TRBV6-5,CASSPITGGNTEAFF
TRBJ2-3,TRBV28,CASSFRGPDTQYF
TRBJ2-5,TRBV9,CASSPDLYQETQYF
TRBJ2-2,TRBV18,CASLKGELFF
TRBJ1-1,TRBV30,CAWSVLGNTEAFF
TRBJ2-1,TRBV6-1,CASRYRDSGNEQFF
TRBJ2-1,TRBV5-1,CASKASGPYNEQFF
TRBJ2-2,TRBV7-9,CASSPVTGELFF
TRBJ1-5,TRBV27,CASSYRYSNQPQHF
TRBJ2-1,TRBV6-1,CASSERGRDVHNEQFF
TRBJ1-1,TRBV5-4,CASTDGEGSLSTEAFF
TRBJ2-7,TRBV28,CASSLLDSYEQYF
TRBJ2-7,TRBV21-1,CASSKVGRYEQYF